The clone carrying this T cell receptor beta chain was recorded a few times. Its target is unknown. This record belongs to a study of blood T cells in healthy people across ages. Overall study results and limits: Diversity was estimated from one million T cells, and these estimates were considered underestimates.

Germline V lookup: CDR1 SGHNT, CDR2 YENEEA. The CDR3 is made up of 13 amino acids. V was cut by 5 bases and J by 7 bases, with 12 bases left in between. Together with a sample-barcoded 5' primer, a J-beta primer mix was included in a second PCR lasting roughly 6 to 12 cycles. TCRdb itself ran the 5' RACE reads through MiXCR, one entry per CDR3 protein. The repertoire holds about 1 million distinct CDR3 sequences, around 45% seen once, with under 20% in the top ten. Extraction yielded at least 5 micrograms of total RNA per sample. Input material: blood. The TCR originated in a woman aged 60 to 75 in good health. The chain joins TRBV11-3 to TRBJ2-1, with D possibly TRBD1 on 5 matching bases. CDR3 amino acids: CASSDDRVNEQFF. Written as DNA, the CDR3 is TGTGCCAGCAGCGATGACAGAGTGAATGAGCAGTTCTTC.